This T cell receptor (beta chain) was identified in a study of blood T cell repertoires in COVID-19. Looking at the study overall: The United States, Italy and Spain provided the acute and convalescent COVID-19 samples. PBMCs, B-cell-depleted T cells, or T cells provided the cDNA or gDNA that made up the material.

Authors' processing steps: Amplifying reference gene primers gave estimates of nucleated cell counts. Sequencing was performed with immunoSEQ multiplex PCR; in TCRdb, only in-frame clones are kept and a portion is missing. D and trimming were read from the DNA, whereas the V and J calls and clone size are those reported in that table. The repertoire holds more than 200,000 clones, with around 82% as singletons. This TCR came from a woman aged 50 to 60 with acute or convalescent COVID-19. Sequenced material: peripheral blood.

CDR3 residues: CASTEEGRDYGYTF. The CDR3 nucleotides read TGTGCCAGCACCGAGGAGGGGCGCGACTATGGCTACACCTTC. The chain joins TRBV28 to TRBJ1-2; D may be TRBD1 (5 bases). V was clipped by 7 bases and J by 3 bases, with 15 bases between them. Germline V lookup: CDR1 MDHEN, CDR2 SYDVKM. This CDR3 is 14 amino acids long.